The present T cell receptor (beta chain) was sequenced within a study of blood T cell repertoires in COVID-19. As processed by the authors: Estimation of nucleated cell counts was performed using reference gene primer amplification. Sequenced by immunoSEQ multiplex PCR; TCRdb stores in-frame clones only, minus some. The DNA was the basis for D and trimming; V, J and clone size are from that table. Of approximately 100,000 clones listed, 80% to 90% are singletons. V trimming: 3 bases; J trimming: 5 bases; junction bases outside the gene matches: 6. This CDR3 spans 15 amino acids. Germline values: CDR1 SQVTM, CDR2 ANQGSEA. This clone was picked up a small number of times.

This chain links TRBV29-1 with TRBJ2-1; 11 bases match TRBD2. The specimen sequenced was peripheral blood. The receptor was derived from a middle-aged man with acute or convalescent COVID-19. The CDR3 DNA reads TGCAGCGTTGAGAGGGGACTAGCGGTTAACAATGAGCAGTTCTTC. Encoded protein: CSVERGLAVNNEQFF.